A selection of T cell receptor beta chains follows, all from one sample in a study of blood T cell repertoires in COVID-19. Profiled with immunoSEQ multiplex PCR; TCRdb holds only in-frame clones, not every one. The table lists approximately 70,000 clones, 79% of them singletons. The sample was peripheral blood. The receptors shown here come from a woman older than 75 with active or convalescent COVID-19. Both conserved end residues are part of each CDR3. The D gene is left open where the match is weak. The size field is filled for only some rows; it gives once, few, many or a size class.

clone size	J gene	V gene	D gene	CDR3 DNA	CDR3 protein
NA	TRBJ2-7	TRBV11-3	TRBD2	TGTGCCAGCAGCCTCCGATCGGGAGGCGACTACGAGCAGTACTTC	CASSLRSGGDYEQYF
NA	TRBJ1-2	TRBV19	NA	TGTGCCAGTAGTGCCCACTTCATTGGCTACACCTTC	CASSAHFIGYTF
NA	TRBJ2-1	TRBV4-1	TRBD1	TGCGCCAGCAGCACCGGGACAGGTGCTTACAATGAGCAGTTCTTC	CASSTGTGAYNEQFF
NA	TRBJ1-2	TRBV18	TRBD1	TGTGCCAGCTCACCTGGACAGGGGGCGGATGGCTACACCTTC	CASSPGQGADGYTF
NA	TRBJ2-7	TRBV6-6	TRBD2	TGTGCCAGCAGCTTTACCCTCTGGGGACTAGCGACCAGCTCCTACGAGCAGTACTTC	CASSFTLWGLATSSYEQYF
NA	TRBJ1-1	TRBV30	TRBD1	TGTGCCTGGAGTGTAGGGCAGGGGGGAGCTTTCTTT	CAWSVGQGGAFF
few	TRBJ2-3	TRBV6-5	TRBD2	TGTGCCAGCAGTTACTCGAGCGGGGTGGGCACAGATACGCAGTATTTT	CASSYSSGVGTDTQYF
NA	TRBJ2-3	TRBV5-1	NA	TGCGCCAGCAGGAAGAAAACTAGGTTAGAAGATACGCAGTATTTT	CASRKKTRLEDTQYF
NA	TRBJ1-1	TRBV7-2	TRBD1	TGTGCCAGCAGCTTAGGCCAGGGGGCCGGGAACACTGAAGCTTTCTTT	CASSLGQGAGNTEAFF
NA	TRBJ1-4	TRBV5-1	TRBD1	TGCGCCAGCAGCTTTCAGGGGGCAACTAATGAAAAACTGTTTTTT	CASSFQGATNEKLFF
NA	TRBJ2-1	TRBV11-2	TRBD2	TGTGCCAGCAGCGCCTGGACTAGCGGGGGGGCAAATGAGCAGTTCTTC	CASSAWTSGGANEQFF
few	TRBJ1-2	TRBV27	NA	TGTGCCAGCAGTCCACCCGGGGGGTATGGCTACACCTTC	CASSPPGGYGYTF
NA	TRBJ2-5	TRBV6-2/TRBV6-3	NA	TGTGCCAGCAGTCGTTCGGGGGTCCGGGAGACCCAGTACTTC	CASSRSGVRETQYF
NA	TRBJ1-5	TRBV28	NA	TGTGCCAGCAGCTTTTTCCGGACAGTGAACAATCAGCCCCAGCATTTT	CASSFFRTVNNQPQHF
once	TRBJ2-3	TRBV7-9	TRBD1	TGTGCCAGCCAATGGGACAGGAGAACAGATACGCAGTATTTT	CASQWDRRTDTQYF
NA	TRBJ1-4	TRBV2	TRBD1	TGTGCCAGCAGTCGGACAGGGACTGAAAAACTGTTTTTT	CASSRTGTEKLFF
NA	TRBJ2-6	TRBV19	NA	TGTGCCAGTAGTATTGACAGAAGAAGCTCTGGGGCCAACGTCCTGACTTTC	CASSIDRRSSGANVLTF
NA	TRBJ2-7	TRBV7-9	NA	TGTGCCAGCAGCTCAGGTGGGGGCAGCTACTACGAGCAGTACTTC	CASSSGGGSYYEQYF
NA	TRBJ2-2	TRBV5-1	NA	TGCGCCAGCAGCAAGACAGGCCGGAACACCGGGGAGCTGTTTTTT	CASSKTGRNTGELFF
NA	TRBJ1-2	TRBV6-2/TRBV6-3	NA	TGTGCCAGCAGTTACGCGGCCGGGCGGGACTATGGCTACACCTTC	CASSYAAGRDYGYTF
NA	TRBJ1-2	TRBV10-2	NA	TGCGCCAGCAGGGGACCTACAGGGAGCCCCGAATGGGGCTACACCTTC	CASRGPTGSPEWGYTF
NA	TRBJ2-5	TRBV14	NA	TGTGCCAGCAGCCAAGGTACCGACTGGCAAGAGACCCAGTACTTC	CASSQGTDWQETQYF
NA	TRBJ1-4	TRBV16	NA	TGTGCCAGCAGCCAAGCGGGTTGGGCAACTAATGAAAAACTGTTTTTT	CASSQAGWATNEKLFF
NA	TRBJ2-7	TRBV28	TRBD2	TGTGCCAGCAGTTTATATCGTGTTTGGGAGGGATTAAGGGACTCCTACGAGCAGTACTTC	CASSLYRVWEGLRDSYEQYF
NA	TRBJ1-1	TRBV4-3	NA	TGCGCCAGCAGCCAATCGCGTTTGCGGAACACTGAAGCTTTCTTT	CASSQSRLRNTEAFF
NA	TRBJ1-1	TRBV7-2	TRBD1	TGTGCCAGCAGCCCTACAGGGGGCGCGAACACTGAAGCTTTCTTT	CASSPTGGANTEAFF
few	TRBJ1-1	TRBV3-1/TRBV3-2	NA	TGTGCCAGCAGCGGACAGAAGAACACTGAAGCTTTCTTT	CASSGQKNTEAFF
NA	TRBJ2-1	TRBV9	NA	TGTGCCAGCAGCCCGCTGGGACTTAGCTCCTACAATGAGCAGTTCTTC	CASSPLGLSSYNEQFF
NA	TRBJ2-4	TRBV18	NA	TGTGCCAGCTCACCCAACATATTCAAAAACATTCAGTACTTC	CASSPNIFKNIQYF
NA	TRBJ2-1	TRBV7-8	NA	TGTGCCAGCAGCTTAGTAGGAGTCTCCTACAATGAGCAGTTCTTC	CASSLVGVSYNEQFF
NA	TRBJ2-2	TRBV11-2	TRBD1	TGTGCCAGCAGCCTGGACAGGGGGACCTTCACCGGGGAGCTGTTTTTT	CASSLDRGTFTGELFF
NA	TRBJ1-5	TRBV29-1	NA	TGCAGCGTCGCGGGGAGGTGGGATCAGCCCCAGCATTTT	CSVAGRWDQPQHF
NA	TRBJ1-5	TRBV19	TRBD1	TGTGCCAGTAGTAACACAGGGGCCGGAGGGGCTCAGCCCCAGCATTTT	CASSNTGAGGAQPQHF
NA	TRBJ2-3	TRBV5-4	NA	TGTGCCAGCAGCCCGGGATATCATGGGACAGATACGCAGTATTTT	CASSPGYHGTDTQYF
few	TRBJ2-7	TRBV18	TRBD2	TGTGCCAGCTCACCACCATTCACTAGCGGGCCCCCTCGCGAGCAGTACTTC	CASSPPFTSGPPREQYF
NA	TRBJ2-7	TRBV29-1	TRBD1	TGCAGCGCCGATGGGGGACAGGGGGCCTACGAGCAGTACTTC	CSADGGQGAYEQYF
NA	TRBJ1-1	TRBV19	NA	TGTGCCAGTAGTATATGGGGAGGAACTGAAGCTTTCTTT	CASSIWGGTEAFF
NA	TRBJ1-2	TRBV18	TRBD1	TGTGCCAGCTCACCCCCCGTGGACAGGGGAAATGGCTACACCTTC	CASSPPVDRGNGYTF
NA	TRBJ2-1	TRBV7-4	NA	TGTGCCAGCAACATACACAATGAGCAGTTCTTC	CASNIHNEQFF
few	TRBJ2-3	TRBV28	TRBD1	TGTGCCAGCAGTTTTTATTGGAGTCAGGGGGCTACAGATACGCAGTATTTT	CASSFYWSQGATDTQYF
NA	TRBJ1-5	TRBV4-1	NA	TGCGCCAGCAGCCAAGATGAAGGACAAGTAACCGCTACCAATCAGCCCCAGCATTTT	CASSQDEGQVTATNQPQHF